This T cell receptor (beta chain) came from a study of blood T cell repertoires in COVID-19. Study summary: There were acute and convalescent COVID-19 samples, and they came from the United States, Italy and Spain. Nucleic acid was either cDNA or gDNA, and it came from T cells, B-cell-depleted T cells, or PBMCs.

Enrolled during active infection, Seattle patients were then followed longitudinally. Trimming took off 4 bases at V and 0 bases at J, with 23 bases between the two ends. The CDR3 extends over 19 amino acids. Germline-derived CDR1 and CDR2 are SGHAT and FQNNGV. Original processing methods: Reference gene primers were amplified, and this amplification served to estimate nucleated cell counts. Assay used: immunoSEQ multiplex PCR; TCRdb lists only in-frame clones, some missing. The V and J calls and clone size are taken from that table; D and trimming were inferred from the DNA. The table includes fewer than 250,000 clones, around 90% detected once.

The sample taken for sequencing was peripheral blood. This sequence joins TRBV11-2 and TRBJ2-3; D might be TRBD2 (5 bases). The receptor's source is a man under 40 with COVID-19, enrolled during active disease. As DNA, the CDR3 is TGTGCCAGCAGCTCCCCCGCGGTAGCGTCTACTTCTAGCACAGATACGCAGTATTTT. Residues: CASSSPAVASTSSTDTQYF.